This TCR beta chain appears in the sequencing data of a study of blood T cell repertoires in COVID-19. Study at large: Sources were T cells, B-cell-depleted T cells, or PBMCs; the material itself was cDNA or gDNA.

Per the original data handling: How many nucleated cells were present was estimated from reference gene primer amplification. Here immunoSEQ multiplex PCR was the method, and the copy in TCRdb shows in-frame clones only, minus some. V, J and clone size are taken as reported in that table, and D and trimming were inferred from the DNA itself. The table includes more than 200,000 clones, 82% detected once. The CDR3 is made up of 14 amino acids. Germline loops: CDR1 LNHNV, CDR2 YYDKDF (reference sequence). The V segment lost 5 bases and the J segment 7 bases; nucleotides outside the gene matches: 7. This sequence was found in a woman aged 80 or older with active or convalescent COVID-19. V gene TRBV15 combines with J gene TRBJ2-1, with 8 bases that match TRBD2. Sequenced input: peripheral blood. The CDR3 DNA reads TGTGCCACCAGCCCAACGGGAGGGCCAAATGAGCAGTTCTTC. Its protein product is CATSPTGGPNEQFF. The full variable domain, in which reference TRBV15 and TRBJ2-1 provide the parts outside the CDR3, is DAMVIQNPRYQVTQFGKPVTLSCSQTLNHNVMYWYQQKSSQAPKLLFHYYDKDFNNEADTPDNFQSRRPNTSFCFLDIRSPGLGDTAMYLCATSPTGGPNEQFFGPGTRLTVL.